Shown below are 27 T cell receptor beta chains from a single sample sequenced in a study of CD8+ T cells in alopecia areata (dated by TCRdb to 2016 to 2018). Pooled mouse cutaneous lymph node cells were stained for CD4, CD8alpha, NKG2D, NKG2ACE and other markers, then sorted on a BD Influx. Preparation of the library involved the immunoSEQ multiplex PCR assay. RNA was extracted from all samples and reverse transcribed into cDNA, which served as template for TCR sequencing. Not all clones reach the TCRdb copy of this immuneACCESS table, which keeps in-frame sequences only. Checked studies attribute under half of the gap to unresolved V genes and leave the rest unexplained. The table gives under 350,000 clones for this sample, with none occurring only once. The ten largest account for roughly 1.2% of the sample. The sample taken for sequencing was CD4+ T cells sorted from a lymph node. All receptors come from a C3H/HeJ mouse with alopecia areata. The MHC haplotype for this mouse line is H2-k.

With respect to this clone: Genes and germline are mouse. The CDR3 bases that were read are TGTGCCAGCAGTAACGGACACATCTATAATTCGCCC. Its translation is CASSNGHIYNSP. The CDR3 as a whole reads CASSNGHIYNSPLYF. The chain links TRBV19 to TRBJ1-6, with D perhaps matching TRBD1 (5 bases). The read is 3 residues too short to cover the CDR3 end, so that end is filled in from the germline J gene. TRBJ1-6 has ORF status, its function being uncertain. This CDR3 region has 15 residues. The germline gives CDR1 FNHDT, CDR2 SITEND (reference sequence). The V gene lost 3 bases and the J gene lost 3 bases, with 10 bases spanning the gap.

Note on this clone: Mouse gene names apply. The read terminates 4 residues before the CDR3 end, so the remaining end is supplied by the germline J gene. V gene TRBV1 combines with J gene TRBJ2-5; the D gene is possibly TRBD1 (6 bases). The V end lost 1 base, the J end lost 2 bases, and 13 bases lay between the germline ends. This CDR3 contains 16 residues. Germline V lookup: CDR1 NSQYPW, CDR2 LRSPGD (reference sequence). The covered CDR3 bases are TGCACCTGCAGTGCAGCAAACAGGGAGGGCCAAGAC. Protein sequence: CTCSAANREGQD. The whole CDR3 is CTCSAANREGQDTQYF.

This clone was detected a few times. The gene names here belong to mouse. The missing CDR3 end, 4 residues past where the read stops, is filled in from the germline J gene. J is TRBJ2-5 and V is TRBV1; the D gene is possibly TRBD2 (6 bases). Germline CDR1 and CDR2: NSQYPW and LRSPGD (reference sequence). CDR3 length: 16 amino acids. V lost 0 bases and J 2 bases, leaving 12 bases between the germline ends. The CDR3 loop reads CTCSADLGWGQDTQYF. The DNA read from the CDR3 is TGCACCTGCAGTGCAGATCTGGGGTGGGGCCAAGAC.

This clone has only a few counts. Genes and germline are mouse. The read finishes 4 residues shy of the CDR3 end, and the germline J gene is used to complete it. The chain links TRBV13-1 to TRBJ2-2; 8 bases match TRBD2. CDR1 NSHNY and CDR2 SYGAGN come from the germline V gene. V trimming: 5 bases; J trimming: 0 bases; junction bases outside the gene matches: 6. The CDR3 covers 16 residues. CDR3 region: CASSPHGGANTGQLYF. The CDR3 bases that were read are TGTGCCAGCAGCCCCCATGGGGGGGCAAACACCGGG.

This clone was recorded at least ten times. Genes and germline are mouse. The CDR3 end is not reached by the read, which stops 4 residues before it; the germline J gene fills it in. Additional DNA sequences in this sample encode the identical CDR3. The chain uses TRBV17 and TRBJ2-5; TRBD2 matches at 9 bases. The CDR3 contains 14 residues. Germline CDR1 and CDR2: MNHDT and YYDKIL. CDR3 loop: CASSSRDWEDTQYF. Incomplete CDR3 DNA: TGTGCTAGCAGTAGCCGGGACTGGGAAGAC.

Turning to this clone: Gene names are mouse gene names. Read coverage stops 4 residues before the CDR3 terminus; the germline J gene supplies the remainder. The genes are TRBV31 and TRBJ2-3; 9 nucleotides agree with TRBD2. Germline V CDR1 and CDR2: GKSSPN, SITVG. Unmatched junction bases numbered 1, after V lost 5 bases and J lost 1 base. CDR3 length: 13 residues. The CDR3 reads CAWAGGGAETLYF. CDR3 bases read: TGTGCCTGGGCTGGGGGGGGTGCAGAA.

In regard to this clone: Gene names are mouse gene names. Sequencing ends 4 residues short of the CDR3 end; the germline J gene provides the rest. This same CDR3 is encoded by further DNA sequences in the sample. The J gene is TRBJ1-1, the V gene TRBV4; a weak D match, TRBD1 (6 bases). CDR3 length equals 12 residues. CDR1 and CDR2 (germline): LGHDT, YNNKQL (reference sequence). The CDR3 loop reads CASSSGQTEVFF. Incomplete CDR3 DNA: TGTGCCAGCAGCTCGGGACAAACA.

A word on this clone: The gene symbols are mouse symbols. With the read ending 4 residues before the CDR3 end, the germline J gene is used to fill in that end. This chain uses TRBV13-3 with TRBJ1-1; 7 bases agree with TRBD1. CDR1 and CDR2 (germline): NNHDY, SYVADS. The junction had 5 bases not matched to a gene; V was cut back by 6 bases and J by 3 bases. The CDR3 runs to 13 residues. The CDR3 region is CASTSGTDTEVFF. The CDR3 DNA, read in part, is TGTGCCAGCACCTCCGGGACAGACACA.

A few counts support this clone. Gene names and germline match the mouse. CDR3 amino acids: CASSRDSSSQNTLYF. CDR3 DNA (partial): TGTGCTAGCAGTAGAGATTCCTCTAGTCAAAAC. The V and J genes are TRBV17 and TRBJ2-4; D not resolved. Read coverage stops 4 residues before the CDR3 terminus; the germline J gene supplies the remainder. Trimming took off 0 bases at V and 0 bases at J, with 7 bases between the two ends. The CDR3 consists of 15 residues. The germline gives CDR1 MNHDT, CDR2 YYDKIL.

Turning to this clone: Germline and genes here are mouse. With the read ending 4 residues before the CDR3 end, the germline J gene is used to fill in that end. The gene calls are TRBV31 and TRBJ2-2; 11 nucleotides match TRBD2. V dropped 1 base and J dropped 6; count of bases not matched to a gene: 1. In germline, CDR1 is GKSSPN, CDR2 SITVG. The CDR3 runs to 14 residues. Partial CDR3 DNA: TGTGCCTGGAGTCCGGGACTGGGGGCCGGG. Residues: CAWSPGLGAG. The CDR3 in full is CAWSPGLGAGQLYF.

This clone has only a few counts. Gene names follow the mouse nomenclature. With the read ending 4 residues before the CDR3 end, the germline J gene is used to fill in that end. The chain carries TRBV13-3 and TRBJ2-7, with 10 positions matching TRBD2. There are 14 residues in the CDR3. Germline CDR1 NNHDY, CDR2 SYVADS. The CDR3 DNA, read in part, is TGTGCCAGCAGTGATTGGGACTGGGGTTAT. Translating gives CASSDWDWGY. The full CDR3 reads CASSDWDWGYEQYF.

The table lists this clone with many counts. Mouse germline and gene names are used. The CDR3 end is not reached by the read, which stops 3 residues before it; the germline J gene fills it in. V is TRBV13-3 and J is TRBJ1-6, with D tentatively TRBD1 (5 bases). TRBJ1-6 carries the ORF label, with uncertain function. V lost 2 bases, J lost 3 bases, and 9 bases lay in between. The CDR3 is 15 residues long. The germline V gene has CDR1 NNHDY and CDR2 SYVADS. The CDR3 is CASSDGRVYNSPLYF. The CDR3 DNA, read in part, is TGTGCCAGCAGTGACGGCAGGGTCTATAATTCGCCC.

This clone came up a few times. The gene names here belong to mouse. The CDR3 end lies 4 residues beyond the end of the read and is filled in from the germline J gene. V and J are TRBV13-3 and TRBJ2-7, with TRBD1 matching 8 bases. Germline CDR1 is NNHDY and CDR2 is SYVADS. With 4 bases clipped from V and 0 bases from J, the junction kept 3 bases outside the gene matches. CDR3 length: 14 amino acids. CDR3 DNA, as far as it was read: TGTGCCAGCAGTCGGACAGGGAGCTCCTAT. It codes for CASSRTGSSY. The full CDR3 protein is CASSRTGSSYEQYF.

A word on this clone: Mouse names are used for the genes. The CDR3 end falls 4 residues outside the read, so it is completed with the germline J gene. Other nucleotide sequences from this sample produce the same CDR3. The chain joins TRBV1 to TRBJ2-7, with TRBD2 matching 8 bases. CDR3 length: 15 residues. Germline V CDR1 and CDR2: NSQYPW, LRSPGD (reference sequence). V lost 0 bases to trimming and J lost 2 bases; unmatched junction nucleotides: 3. CDR3 bases read: TGCACCTGCAGTGCAGATGGGACTGGTCCCTAT. Translation: CTCSADGTGPY. The whole CDR3 reads CTCSADGTGPYEQYF.

This clone came up a few times. Gene and germline names: mouse. The CDR3 is cut off 4 residues early in the read; its end comes from the germline J gene. V gene TRBV17 combines with J gene TRBJ2-1; 11 positions match TRBD2. The germline V gene has CDR1 MNHDT and CDR2 YYDKIL. This CDR3 has 16 residues. The trim removed 5 bases at V and 1 base at J, leaving 4 bases unmatched. Partial CDR3 DNA: TGTGCTAGCAGTCCGGGACTGGGGGAAAACTATGCT. It codes for CASSPGLGENYA. The CDR3 as a whole reads CASSPGLGENYAEQFF.

In its sample, this clone was seen a few times. Gene labels here are mouse ones. The read ends 4 residues early relative to the CDR3; the germline J gene fills the gap. V is TRBV5 and J is TRBJ2-3; 10 bases fit TRBD2. CDR1 and CDR2 (germline): LGHNA, YNLKQL (reference sequence). The CDR3 runs 16 residues. J was trimmed by 1 base and V by 1 base; bases with no gene match: 2. The CDR3 sequence: CASSQGLGGRAETLYF. CDR3 bases read: TGTGCCAGCAGCCAAGGACTGGGGGGACGTGCAGAA.

Regarding this clone: Genes and germline are mouse. The missing CDR3 end, 4 residues past where the read stops, is filled in from the germline J gene. This chain connects TRBV19 to TRBJ2-3; TRBD1 is a possible D gene (6 bases). CDR3 length: 16 residues. V was trimmed by 1 base and J by 0 bases, leaving 12 bases between them. Germline CDR1 reads FNHDT; CDR2 reads SITEND (reference sequence). The covered CDR3 bases are TGTGCCAGCAGTATATCCTCAGGGGCTAGTGCAGAA. Amino acids: CASSISSGASAE. In full, the CDR3 is CASSISSGASAETLYF.

The sample holds a few counts of this clone. The DNA is left out, because the CDR3 cannot be placed on it with certainty; the CDR3 is given as TCRdb lists it. Genes and germline come from the mouse. This sequence joins TRBV23 and TRBJ1-2; TRBD1 is the table's D call and was not checked against the DNA. The CDR3 spans 14 residues, counting both ends. The germline V gene encodes CDR1 KGHTA and CDR2 FQNQQP. This chain's CDR3 is CAPAGWDRDSDYTF.

This clone was observed a handful of times. Gene names follow the mouse nomenclature. The read ends 4 residues before the CDR3 terminus; that terminus is restored from the germline J gene. The chain links TRBV13-1 to TRBJ2-2; D remains unclear. Germline CDR1 reads NSHNY; CDR2 reads SYGAGN. The CDR3 is 13 residues long. V was clipped by 2 bases and J by 6 bases, with 8 bases between them. The covered CDR3 bases are TGTGCCAGCAGTGACAGGTTGGCCGGG. Amino acid sequence: CASSDRLAG. The whole CDR3 sequence reads CASSDRLAGQLYF.

The sample holds a few counts of this clone. Gene names follow the mouse nomenclature. The read ends 4 residues early relative to the CDR3; the germline J gene fills the gap. The chain is built from TRBV1 and TRBJ2-5; the D gene is possibly TRBD1 (6 bases). The CDR3 totals 15 residues. Looked up from germline, CDR1 is NSQYPW and CDR2 is LRSPGD (reference sequence). Deletions cut 4 bases from V and 0 bases from J, with 11 bases between. Partial CDR3 DNA: TGCACCTGCAGTGAGGGGACATTTAACCAAGAC. Protein sequence: CTCSEGTFNQD. The CDR3 reads in full as CTCSEGTFNQDTQYF.

In this sample, this clone turned up a few times. Gene names refer to mouse genes. The read finishes 4 residues shy of the CDR3 end, and the germline J gene is used to complete it. V gene TRBV13-3 combines with J gene TRBJ2-7; 8 nucleotides agree with TRBD2. The germline V gene has CDR1 NNHDY and CDR2 SYVADS. V dropped 2 bases and J dropped 2; count of bases not matched to a gene: 3. The CDR3 extends over 14 amino acids. Partial CDR3 DNA: TGTGCCAGCAGTGAAGCTGGGGGGACCTAT. Its protein is CASSEAGGTY. The CDR3, in full, reads CASSEAGGTYEQYF.

In this sample, this clone turned up a few times. Gene names are mouse gene names. The DNA ends 4 residues before the CDR3 does, and the rest of the CDR3 is filled in from the germline J gene. The chain has TRBV2 and TRBJ2-1; no clear D. The CDR3 is 15 amino acids. Trimming removed 0 bases from V and 0 bases from J, with 6 bases in between. Germline CDR1 is LGHNA and CDR2 is YSYQKL. This chain's CDR3 is CASSQDRSNYAEQFF. Incomplete CDR3 DNA: TGTGCCAGCAGCCAAGACAGGTCTAACTATGCT.

Concerning this clone: These gene names are mouse names. The CDR3 goes on 4 residues after the read ends, and that part is filled in from the germline J gene. V and J are TRBV5 and TRBJ2-1; the match to TRBD2 covers 10 bases. V was pared by 5 bases and J by 6 bases, with 4 bases of the junction left unmatched. CDR3 length: 14 amino acids. Germline CDR1 reads LGHNA; CDR2 reads YNLKQL (reference sequence). CDR3 loop: CASSETGGFAEQFF. The CDR3 bases that were read are TGTGCCAGCAGCGAGACTGGGGGGTTTGCT.

On this clone: Mouse gene names apply. The observed sequence ends 4 residues before the CDR3 terminus, with the missing tail filled in from the germline J gene. This sequence joins TRBV13-3 and TRBJ2-3; D perhaps matches TRBD1 (6 bases). The germline V and J ends were trimmed by 3 bases and 0 bases, with 17 bases remaining between them. The CDR3 is 17 amino acids. Germline CDR1 is NNHDY and CDR2 is SYVADS. CDR3 DNA (partial): TGTGCCAGCAGTGCATCCGGGACAACCCCTAGTGCAGAA. Residues: CASSASGTTPSAE. The CDR3 in full is CASSASGTTPSAETLYF.

Notes on this clone: Mouse names are used for the genes. The read terminates 4 residues before the CDR3 end, so the remaining end is supplied by the germline J gene. The rearrangement links TRBV19 to TRBJ2-2; 10 nucleotides line up with TRBD2. With 4 bases clipped from V and 4 bases from J, the junction kept 4 bases outside the gene matches. Germline CDR1 FNHDT, CDR2 SITEND (reference sequence). The CDR3 length is 15 residues. The sequenced CDR3 bases are TGTGCCAGCAGTCTGACTGGGGGGAGCACCGGG. Protein sequence: CASSLTGGSTG. The CDR3 in full is CASSLTGGSTGQLYF.

This clone was seen more than once but under ten times. Mouse gene names apply. The CDR3 goes on 4 residues after the read ends, and that part is filled in from the germline J gene. The V and J genes are TRBV13-3 and TRBJ2-2, with 10 bases fitting TRBD2. This CDR3 region has 17 residues. Trimming at V came to 2 bases and at J to 1 base, leaving 5 bases not matched to a gene. From germline, CDR1 is NNHDY and CDR2 SYVADS. The CDR3 region is CASSEPGLGRNTGQLYF. The CDR3 bases that were read are TGTGCCAGCAGTGAACCGGGACTGGGGCGAAACACCGGG.

The sample holds a few counts of this clone. Gene and germline names: mouse. From the germline J gene comes the end of the CDR3, since the read stops 4 residues before it. The chain recombines TRBV13-1 with TRBJ2-4; D perhaps matches TRBD1 (6 bases). CDR1 and CDR2 from the germline V gene are NSHNY and SYGAGN. V lost 3 bases and J 3 bases, leaving 8 bases between the germline ends. This CDR3 spans 13 amino acids. Here the CDR3 reads CASSADRQNTLYF. The covered CDR3 bases are TGTGCCAGCAGTGCGGACAGACAAAAC.